These 16 T cell receptor beta chains came from one sample sequenced in a study of beta chain features in type 1 diabetes. Reverse transcribing all isolated RNA meant expressed TCRB transcripts were sequenced. Libraries were prepared by immunoSEQ multiplex PCR; TCRdb keeps only in-frame clonotypes and omits some of them. The table has 300,000 to 450,000 clones, roughly 12% seen once. Sequencing used naive CD4+ T cells from blood. The receptors here all came from a man aged 18 to 35 in good health.

This clone has just a few counts. V is TRBV29-1 and J is TRBJ2-7; 9 bases map to TRBD1. Looked up from germline, CDR1 is SQVTM and CDR2 is ANQGSEA. The CDR3 covers 12 residues. V was pared by 7 bases and J by 5 bases, with 6 bases of the junction left unmatched. The CDR3 sequence is CSAGDRDHEQYF. The CDR3 DNA reads as TGCAGCGCTGGGGACAGGGACCACGAGCAGTACTTC.

This clone was counted a few times. This chain connects TRBV30 to TRBJ2-1; 7 nucleotides line up with TRBD2. CDR1 GTSNPN and CDR2 SVGIG come from the germline V gene (reference sequence). The CDR3 spans 15 residues. V was pared by 0 bases and J by 0 bases, with 2 bases of the junction left unmatched. In nucleotides, the CDR3 is TGTGCCTGGAGTGTACTAGCGCGCTCCTACAATGAGCAGTTCTTC. Its translation is CAWSVLARSYNEQFF.

The V call is TRBV5-4, the J call TRBJ1-2; D remains unclear. Per the germline V gene, CDR1 is SGHNT and CDR2 is YYREEE (reference sequence). The CDR3 loop spans 14 amino acids. Trimming took off 4 bases at V and 7 bases at J, with 17 bases between the two ends. For the CDR3, the DNA is TGTGCCAGCAGCGGGCAACGCCGCGAGAGTGGCTACACCTTC. Translated, it gives CASSGQRRESGYTF.

This chain connects TRBV11-2 to TRBJ2-1; 7 bases are a match to TRBD2. The CDR3 has 15 residues. V shed 5 bases and J 1 base; nucleotides not matched to a gene: 5. Germline V gene sequence: CDR1 SGHAT, CDR2 FQNNGV. The CDR3 loop reads CASSSDGRSYNEQFF. CDR3 in DNA: TGTGCCAGCAGCAGCGACGGGAGGTCCTACAATGAGCAGTTCTTC.

This clone turned up a few times. This chain joins TRBV11-2 and TRBJ2-3, with TRBD2 matching over 8 bases. Unmatched junction bases numbered 8, after V lost 3 bases and J lost 3 bases. The germline V gene has CDR1 SGHAT and CDR2 FQNNGV. The CDR3 has 16 amino acids. The CDR3 here is CASSFRGGRGTDTQYF. The CDR3 DNA reads as TGTGCCAGCAGCTTTCGGGGGGGCCGTGGGACAGATACGCAGTATTTT.

This clone showed up just a few times. The chain couples TRBV19 to TRBJ1-5, with D perhaps matching TRBD1 (6 bases). This CDR3 has 15 residues. With 9 bases removed from V and 0 bases from J, the gap between germline ends came to 15 bases. Looked up from germline, CDR1 is LNHDA and CDR2 is SQIVND (reference sequence). Here the CDR3 reads CASRGQTSSNQPQHF. The CDR3 region has the DNA TGTGCCAGCCGTGGACAGACCTCTAGCAATCAGCCCCAGCATTTT.

This clone has a handful of counts. In DNA form, the CDR3 reads TGTGCCAGCAGCTTAAGTAGGGGACTATCCTCCTACGAGCAGTACTTC. Translation: CASSLSRGLSSYEQYF. This chain uses TRBV11-2 with TRBJ2-7; 7 nucleotides agree with TRBD2. CDR3 length: 16 residues. V was clipped by 2 bases and J by 0 bases; unmatched bases: 7. The germline V gene has CDR1 SGHAT and CDR2 FQNNGV.

This clone was recorded only once. This chain links TRBV5-1 with TRBJ2-7; 10 nucleotides match TRBD1. CDR1 SGHRS and CDR2 YFSETQ come from the germline V gene. This CDR3 comprises 14 residues. V shed 5 bases and J 2 bases; nucleotides not matched to a gene: 4. The CDR3 sequence: CASRHGTGAYEQYF. CDR3 nucleotides: TGCGCCAGCAGGCACGGGACAGGGGCCTACGAGCAGTACTTC. Full variable domain (remainder filled in from reference TRBV5-1 and TRBJ2-7): KAGVTQTPRYLIKTRGQQVTLSCSPISGHRSVSWYQQTPGQGLQFLFEYFSETQRNKGNFPGRFSGRQFSNSRSEMNVSTLELGDSALYLCASRHGTGAYEQYFGPGTRLTVT.

V gene TRBV28 combines with J gene TRBJ1-5; D gene unclear. There are 12 residues in the CDR3. Trimming shortened V by 2 bases and J by 7 bases, and 6 bases separated the two germline ends. The germline V gene has CDR1 MDHEN and CDR2 SYDVKM. The CDR3 region has the DNA TGTGCCAGCAGTTTACGGAGGCAGCCCCAGCATTTT. This codes for CASSLRRQPQHF.

The chain is built from TRBV5-4 and TRBJ2-7; 7 bases are a match to TRBD2. V dropped 0 bases and J dropped 0; count of bases not matched to a gene: 3. CDR3 length: 15 amino acids. CDR1 and CDR2 (germline): SGHNT, YYREEE (reference sequence). CDR3 protein: CASSLDGGSSYEQYF. The CDR3 DNA reads as TGTGCCAGCAGCTTGGACGGGGGGAGCTCCTACGAGCAGTACTTC.

The DNA of the CDR3 is TGTGCCATCAGTGAGCTCCGAGGCAGGGGAAGGACTAGTGTGGAAACAGATACGCAGTATTTT. Residues: CAISELRGRGRTSVETDTQYF. The rearrangement uses TRBV10-3 and TRBJ2-3, with D possibly matching TRBD2 (7 bases). The germline gives CDR1 ENHRY, CDR2 SYGVKD. This CDR3 region has 21 residues. V lost 2 bases, J lost 3 bases, and 30 bases lay in between.

In this sample, this clone turned up a few times. Other DNA variants within this sample encode the same CDR3. V is TRBV7-2 and J is TRBJ2-3; D uncertain. CDR1 SGHTA and CDR2 FQGNSA come from the germline V gene. The CDR3 sequence is 13 residues long. The V gene lost 3 bases and the J gene lost 1 base, with 5 bases spanning the gap. Here the CDR3 reads CASSFTGTDTQYF. CDR3 DNA: TGTGCCAGCAGCTTTACAGGCACAGATACGCAGTATTTT.

The genes are TRBV28 and TRBJ1-1; TRBD1 agrees at 8 bases. Germline V gene sequence: CDR1 MDHEN, CDR2 SYDVKM. This CDR3 has 14 amino acids. With V trimmed by 10 bases and J by 0 bases, 7 bases remained unmatched. CDR3 sequence reads: CATHRGGMNTEAFF. The CDR3 bases are TGTGCCACCCACAGGGGGGGAATGAACACTGAAGCTTTCTTT.

This chain joins TRBV28 and TRBJ2-1, with D perhaps TRBD2 (5 bases). This CDR3 comprises 15 residues. From germline, CDR1 is MDHEN and CDR2 SYDVKM. The V end was cut by 11 bases, the J end by 0 bases, with 17 bases between. CDR3 coding DNA: TGTGCCTCCCAAGGGAGTGTGAGCTCCTACAATGAGCAGTTCTTC. Residues: CASQGSVSSYNEQFF. Together with reference TRBV28 and TRBJ2-1, the CDR3 gives the full variable domain: DVKVTQSSRYLVKRTGEKVFLECVQDMDHENMFWYRQDPGLGLRLIYFSYDVKMKEKGDIPEGYSVSREKKERFSLILESASTNQTSMYLCASQGSVSSYNEQFFGPGTRLTVL.

V is TRBV7-3 and J is TRBJ1-5; D remains unclear. The ends were cut back, 5 bases at V and 4 bases at J, with 6 bases in the middle. Germline CDR1 SGHTA, CDR2 FQGTGA. The CDR3 has 12 residues. CDR3 bases: TGTGCCAGCAGCCCTCCGAATCAGCCCCAGCATTTT. Encoded protein: CASSPPNQPQHF.

The chain has TRBV6-1 and TRBJ2-7, with D perhaps TRBD1 (6 bases). Looked up from germline, CDR1 is MNHNS and CDR2 is SASEGT. Trimming shortened V by 4 bases and J by 1 base, and 11 bases separated the two germline ends. This CDR3 is 14 amino acids long. CDR3 amino acids: CASSARTESYEQYF. The CDR3 region has the DNA TGTGCCAGCAGTGCCCGGACAGAGTCCTACGAGCAGTACTTC.